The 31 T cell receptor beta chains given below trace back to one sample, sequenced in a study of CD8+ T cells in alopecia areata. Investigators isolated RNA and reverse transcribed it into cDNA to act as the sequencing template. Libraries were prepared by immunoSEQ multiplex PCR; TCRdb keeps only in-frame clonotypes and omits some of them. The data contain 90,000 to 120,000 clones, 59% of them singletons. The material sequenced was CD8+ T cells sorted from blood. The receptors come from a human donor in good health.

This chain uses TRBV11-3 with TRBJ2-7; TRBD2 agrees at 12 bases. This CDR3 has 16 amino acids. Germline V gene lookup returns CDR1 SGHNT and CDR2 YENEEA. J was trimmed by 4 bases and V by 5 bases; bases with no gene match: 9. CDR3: CASSLSGTSGQYEQYF. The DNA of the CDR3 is TGTGCCAGCAGCCTCAGTGGGACTAGCGGGCAATACGAGCAGTACTTC. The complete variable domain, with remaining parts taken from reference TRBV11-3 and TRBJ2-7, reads EAGVVQSPRYKIIEKKQPVAFWCNPISGHNTLYWYLQNLGQGPELLIRYENEEAVDDSQLPKDRFSAERLKGVDSTLKIQPAELGDSAVYLCASSLSGTSGQYEQYFGPGTRLTVT.

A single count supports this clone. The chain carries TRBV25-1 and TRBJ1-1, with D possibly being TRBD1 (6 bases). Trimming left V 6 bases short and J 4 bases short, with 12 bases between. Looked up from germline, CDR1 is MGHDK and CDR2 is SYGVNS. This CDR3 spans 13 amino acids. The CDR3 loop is CASSSQGLTEAFF. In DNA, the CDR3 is TGTGCCAGCAGCTCACAGGGTCTCACTGAAGCTTTCTTT.

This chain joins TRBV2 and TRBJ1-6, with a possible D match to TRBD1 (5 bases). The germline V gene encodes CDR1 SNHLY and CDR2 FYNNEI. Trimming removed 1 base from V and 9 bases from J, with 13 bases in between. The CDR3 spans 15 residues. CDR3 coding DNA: TGTGCCAGCAGTGAAGAGAGGCAGGGAGCTTCACCCCTCCACTTT. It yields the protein CASSEERQGASPLHF. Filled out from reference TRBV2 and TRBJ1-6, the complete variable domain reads EPEVTQTPSHQVTQMGQEVILRCVPISNHLYFYWYRQILGQKVEFLVSFYNNEISEKSEIFDDQFSVERPDGSNFTLKIRSTKLEDSAMYFCASSEERQGASPLHFGNGTRLTVT.

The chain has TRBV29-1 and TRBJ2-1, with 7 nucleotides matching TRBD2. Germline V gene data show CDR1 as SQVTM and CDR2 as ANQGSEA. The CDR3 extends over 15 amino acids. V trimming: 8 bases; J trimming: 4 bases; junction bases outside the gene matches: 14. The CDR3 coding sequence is TGCAGCCCACCATCCGGGGGGTCCGCTTACAATGAGCAGTTCTTC. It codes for CSPPSGGSAYNEQFF.

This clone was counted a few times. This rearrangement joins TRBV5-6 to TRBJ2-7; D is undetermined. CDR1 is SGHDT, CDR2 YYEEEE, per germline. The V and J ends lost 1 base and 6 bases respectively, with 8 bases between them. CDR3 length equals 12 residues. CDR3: CASSLPSLEQYF. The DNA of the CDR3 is TGTGCCAGCAGCTTGCCATCCCTCGAGCAGTACTTC.

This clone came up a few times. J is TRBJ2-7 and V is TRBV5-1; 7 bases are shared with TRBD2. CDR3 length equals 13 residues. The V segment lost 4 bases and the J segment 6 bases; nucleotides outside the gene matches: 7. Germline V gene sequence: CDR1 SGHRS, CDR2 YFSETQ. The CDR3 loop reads CASSVGTISEQYF. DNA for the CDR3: TGCGCCAGCAGCGTCGGGACTATCTCCGAGCAGTACTTC. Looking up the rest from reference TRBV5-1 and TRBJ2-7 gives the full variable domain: KAGVTQTPRYLIKTRGQQVTLSCSPISGHRSVSWYQQTPGQGLQFLFEYFSETQRNKGNFPGRFSGRQFSNSRSEMNVSTLELGDSALYLCASSVGTISEQYFGPGTRLTVT.

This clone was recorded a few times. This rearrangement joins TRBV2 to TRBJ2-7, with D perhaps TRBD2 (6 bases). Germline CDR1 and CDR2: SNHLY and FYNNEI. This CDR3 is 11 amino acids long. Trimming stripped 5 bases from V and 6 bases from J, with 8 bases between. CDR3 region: CASSPGLEQYF. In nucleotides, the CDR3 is TGTGCCAGCAGTCCGGGACTCGAGCAGTACTTC. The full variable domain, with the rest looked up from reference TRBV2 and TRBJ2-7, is EPEVTQTPSHQVTQMGQEVILRCVPISNHLYFYWYRQILGQKVEFLVSFYNNEISEKSEIFDDQFSVERPDGSNFTLKIRSTKLEDSAMYFCASSPGLEQYFGPGTRLTVT.

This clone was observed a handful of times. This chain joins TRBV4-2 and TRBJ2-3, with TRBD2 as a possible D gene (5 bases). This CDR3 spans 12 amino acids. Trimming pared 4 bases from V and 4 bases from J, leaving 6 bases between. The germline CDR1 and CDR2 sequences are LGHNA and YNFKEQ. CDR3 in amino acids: CASSLGADTQYF. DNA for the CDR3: TGTGCCAGCAGCCTCGGGGCAGATACGCAGTATTTT.

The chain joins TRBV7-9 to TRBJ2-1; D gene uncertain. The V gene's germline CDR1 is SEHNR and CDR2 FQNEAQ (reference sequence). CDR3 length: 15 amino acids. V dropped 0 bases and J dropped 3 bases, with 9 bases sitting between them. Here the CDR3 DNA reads TGTGCCAGCAGCTTAGCGCGTGGCGACTACAATGAGCAGTTCTTC. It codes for CASSLARGDYNEQFF.

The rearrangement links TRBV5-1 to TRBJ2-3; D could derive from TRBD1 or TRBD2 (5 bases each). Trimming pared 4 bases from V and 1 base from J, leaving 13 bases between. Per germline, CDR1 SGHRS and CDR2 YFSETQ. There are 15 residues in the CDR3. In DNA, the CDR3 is TGCGCCAGCAGCGATACCGGGGCCCGCACAGATACGCAGTATTTT. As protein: CASSDTGARTDTQYF.

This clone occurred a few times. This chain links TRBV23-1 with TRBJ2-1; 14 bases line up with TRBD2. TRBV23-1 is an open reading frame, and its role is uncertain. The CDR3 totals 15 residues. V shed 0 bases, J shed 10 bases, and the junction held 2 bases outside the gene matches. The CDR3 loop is CASSQSGTSGGEQFF. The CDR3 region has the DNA TGCGCCAGCAGTCAATCGGGGACTAGCGGGGGAGAGCAGTTCTTC.

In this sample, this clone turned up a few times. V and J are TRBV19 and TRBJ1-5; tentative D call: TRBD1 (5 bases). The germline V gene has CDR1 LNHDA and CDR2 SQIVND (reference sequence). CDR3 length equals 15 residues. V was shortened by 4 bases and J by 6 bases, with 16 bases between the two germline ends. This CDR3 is CASSTDTGGSQPQHF. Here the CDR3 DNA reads TGTGCCAGTAGTACGGACACAGGAGGGAGTCAGCCCCAGCATTTT.

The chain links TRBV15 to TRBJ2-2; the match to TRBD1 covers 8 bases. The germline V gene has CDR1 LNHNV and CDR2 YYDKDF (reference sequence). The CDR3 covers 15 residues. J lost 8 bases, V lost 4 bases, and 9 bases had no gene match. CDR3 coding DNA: TGTGCCACCAGCATAAACAGGGGGTCGGGTGGGGAGCTGTTTTTT. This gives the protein CATSINRGSGGELFF.

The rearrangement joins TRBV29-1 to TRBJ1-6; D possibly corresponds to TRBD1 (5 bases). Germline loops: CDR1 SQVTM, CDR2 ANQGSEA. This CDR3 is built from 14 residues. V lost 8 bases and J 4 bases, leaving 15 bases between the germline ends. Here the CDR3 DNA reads TGCAGCTTCTTCCTAGGGGAGTATAATTCACCCCTCCACTTT. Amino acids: CSFFLGEYNSPLHF.

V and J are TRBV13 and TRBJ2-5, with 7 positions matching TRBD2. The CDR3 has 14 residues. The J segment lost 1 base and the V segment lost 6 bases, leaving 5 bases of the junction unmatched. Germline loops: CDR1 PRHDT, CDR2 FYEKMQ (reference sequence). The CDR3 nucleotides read TGTGCCAGCAGGCATGGGACTACCCAAGAGACCCAGTACTTC. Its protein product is CASRHGTTQETQYF.

Here the CDR3 reads CSDIRGEAYNEQFF. The CDR3 region has the DNA TGCAGCGACATTCGGGGGGAAGCCTACAATGAGCAGTTCTTC. The chain links TRBV29-1 to TRBJ2-1, with 7 positions matching TRBD2. This CDR3 has 14 amino acids. CDR1 and CDR2 (germline): SQVTM, ANQGSEA. Losses at the gene ends were 7 bases for V and 2 bases for J; bases not matched to a gene: 8.

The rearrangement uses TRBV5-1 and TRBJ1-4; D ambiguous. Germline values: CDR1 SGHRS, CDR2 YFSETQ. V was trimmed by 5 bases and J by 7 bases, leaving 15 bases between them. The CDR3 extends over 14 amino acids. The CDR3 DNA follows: TGCGCCAGCAGTAAGGAGGAGGGTATTGAAAAACTGTTTTTT. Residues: CASSKEEGIEKLFF.

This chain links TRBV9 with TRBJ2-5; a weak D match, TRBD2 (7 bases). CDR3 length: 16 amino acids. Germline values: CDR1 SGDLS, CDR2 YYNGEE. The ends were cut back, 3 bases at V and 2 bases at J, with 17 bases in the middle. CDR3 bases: TGTGCCAGCAGCGCTCCTCCGGGGGGCCCACAAGAGACCCAGTACTTC. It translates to CASSAPPGGPQETQYF.

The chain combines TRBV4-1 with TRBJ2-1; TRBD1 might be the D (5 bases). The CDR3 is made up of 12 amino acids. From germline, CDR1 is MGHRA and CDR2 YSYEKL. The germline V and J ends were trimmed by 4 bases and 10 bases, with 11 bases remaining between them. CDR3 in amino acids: CASSPTPGEQFF. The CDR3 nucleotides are TGCGCCAGCAGCCCTACCCCAGGGGAGCAGTTCTTC.

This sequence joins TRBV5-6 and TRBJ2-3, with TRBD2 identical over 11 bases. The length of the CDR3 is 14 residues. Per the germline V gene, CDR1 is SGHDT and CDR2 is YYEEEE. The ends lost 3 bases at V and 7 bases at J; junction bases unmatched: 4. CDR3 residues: CASSSGLAGYTQYF. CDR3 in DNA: TGTGCCAGCAGCTCCGGACTAGCGGGTTATACGCAGTATTTT. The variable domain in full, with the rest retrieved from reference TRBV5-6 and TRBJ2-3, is DAGVTQSPTHLIKTRGQQVTLRCSPKSGHDTVSWYQQALGQGPQFIFQYYEEEERQRGNFPDRFSGHQFPNYSSELNVNALLLGDSALYLCASSSGLAGYTQYFGPGTRLTVL.

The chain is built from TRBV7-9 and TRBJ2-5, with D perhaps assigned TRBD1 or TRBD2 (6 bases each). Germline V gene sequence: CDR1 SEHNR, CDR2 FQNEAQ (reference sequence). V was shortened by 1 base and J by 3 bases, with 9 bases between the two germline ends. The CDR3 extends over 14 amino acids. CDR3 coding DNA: TGTGCCAGCAGCTTAGGGGGGGCAGAAGAGACCCAGTACTTC. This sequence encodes CASSLGGAEETQYF.

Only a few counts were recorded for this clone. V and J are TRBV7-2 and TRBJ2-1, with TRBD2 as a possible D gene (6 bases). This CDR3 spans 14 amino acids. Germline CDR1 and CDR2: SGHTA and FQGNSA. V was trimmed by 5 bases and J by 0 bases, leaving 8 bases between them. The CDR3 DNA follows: TGTGCCAGCAGCCCCGGGAGCTCCTACAATGAGCAGTTCTTC. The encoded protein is CASSPGSSYNEQFF.

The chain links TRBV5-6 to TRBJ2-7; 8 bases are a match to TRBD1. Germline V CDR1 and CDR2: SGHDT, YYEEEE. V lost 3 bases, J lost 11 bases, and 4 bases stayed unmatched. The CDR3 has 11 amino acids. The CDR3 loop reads CASSSGQGEYF. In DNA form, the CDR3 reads TGTGCCAGCAGCTCAGGACAGGGAGAGTACTTC.

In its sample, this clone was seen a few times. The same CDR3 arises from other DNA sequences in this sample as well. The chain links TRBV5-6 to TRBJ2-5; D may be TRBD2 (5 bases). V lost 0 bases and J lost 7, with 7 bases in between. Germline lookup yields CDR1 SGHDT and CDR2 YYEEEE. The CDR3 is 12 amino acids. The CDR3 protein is CASSLGRGTQYF. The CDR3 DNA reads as TGTGCCAGCAGCTTGGGTCGGGGGACCCAGTACTTC.

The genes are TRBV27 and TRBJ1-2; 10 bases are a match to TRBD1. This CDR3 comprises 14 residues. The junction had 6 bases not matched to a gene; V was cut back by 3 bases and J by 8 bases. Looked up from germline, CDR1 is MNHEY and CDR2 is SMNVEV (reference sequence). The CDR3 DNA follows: TGTGCCAGCAGTTTCTCGGGACAGGGGAGCGGCTACACCTTC. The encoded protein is CASSFSGQGSGYTF.

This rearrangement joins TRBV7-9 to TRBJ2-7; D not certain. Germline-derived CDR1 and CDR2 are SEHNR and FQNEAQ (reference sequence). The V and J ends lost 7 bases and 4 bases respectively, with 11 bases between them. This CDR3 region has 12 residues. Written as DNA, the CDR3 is TGTGCCAGCACCGACTCTAGGTACGAGCAGTACTTC. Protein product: CASTDSRYEQYF.

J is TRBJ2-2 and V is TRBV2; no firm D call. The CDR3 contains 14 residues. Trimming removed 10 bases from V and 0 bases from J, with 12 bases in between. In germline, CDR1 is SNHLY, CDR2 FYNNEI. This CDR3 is CATGQTANTGELFF. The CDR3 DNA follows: TGTGCCACCGGGCAGACGGCGAACACCGGGGAGCTGTTTTTT.

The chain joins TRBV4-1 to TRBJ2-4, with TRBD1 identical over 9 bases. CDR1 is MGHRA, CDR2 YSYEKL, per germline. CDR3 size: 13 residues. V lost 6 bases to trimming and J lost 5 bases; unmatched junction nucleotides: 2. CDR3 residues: CASSNRGQNIQYF. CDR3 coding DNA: TGCGCCAGCAGTAACAGGGGGCAAAACATTCAGTACTTC.

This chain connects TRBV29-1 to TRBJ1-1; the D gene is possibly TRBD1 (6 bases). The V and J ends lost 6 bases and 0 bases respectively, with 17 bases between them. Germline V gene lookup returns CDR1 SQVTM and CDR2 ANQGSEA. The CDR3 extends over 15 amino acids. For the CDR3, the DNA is TGCAGCGTAGTGGCCCCGGACAGACTGAACACTGAAGCTTTCTTT. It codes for CSVVAPDRLNTEAFF.

The CDR3 loop reads CASSFDRGAQETQYF. For the CDR3, the DNA is TGTGCCAGCAGTTTCGACAGGGGCGCCCAAGAGACCCAGTACTTC. The chain combines TRBV6-5 with TRBJ2-5, with 8 bases fitting TRBD1. The CDR3 loop spans 15 amino acids. V lost 4 bases to trimming and J lost 1 base; unmatched junction nucleotides: 5. Per the germline V gene, CDR1 is MNHEY and CDR2 is SVGAGI.

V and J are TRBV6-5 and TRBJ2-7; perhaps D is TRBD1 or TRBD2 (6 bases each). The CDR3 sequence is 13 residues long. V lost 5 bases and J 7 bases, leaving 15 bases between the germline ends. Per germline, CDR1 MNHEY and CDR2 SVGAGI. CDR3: CASSHGGSWEQYF. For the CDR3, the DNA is TGTGCCAGCAGTCACGGGGGCAGTTGGGAGCAGTACTTC.